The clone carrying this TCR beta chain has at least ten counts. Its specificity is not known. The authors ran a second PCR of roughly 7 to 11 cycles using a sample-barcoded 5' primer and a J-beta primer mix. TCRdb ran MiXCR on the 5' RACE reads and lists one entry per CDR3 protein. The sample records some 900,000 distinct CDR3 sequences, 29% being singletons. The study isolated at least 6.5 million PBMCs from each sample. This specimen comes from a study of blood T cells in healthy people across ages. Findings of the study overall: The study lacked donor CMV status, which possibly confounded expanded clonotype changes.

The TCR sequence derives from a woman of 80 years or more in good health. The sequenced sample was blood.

CDR3 residues: CASSSGQGDYNEQFF. The CDR3 nucleotides are TGTGCCAGCAGCTCGGGACAGGGAGACTACAATGAGCAGTTCTTC. The chain recombines TRBV12-3 or TRBV12-4 with TRBJ2-1, with 9 bases identical to TRBD1. The CDR3 loop spans 15 amino acids. The V and J ends lost 6 bases and 3 bases, in that order; junction bases with no gene match: 6.